This T cell receptor beta chain was recovered during a study of CD8 T cell repertoires and HIV-1 epitope variants. About the study: Separate wells received one of Twenty-five Gag or Nef variant peptides.

The assay was immunoSEQ multiplex PCR, and TCRdb's table has in-frame clones only and misses some. This repertoire shows about 5,000 clones, around 69% found once; its top ten account for around 46%. On this clone itself: Its target is unknown.

This CDR3 region has 14 residues. Germline values: CDR1 SGHDN, CDR2 FVKESK. V dropped 0 bases and J dropped 4 bases, with 9 bases sitting between them. The rearrangement uses TRBV14 and TRBJ1-2; no firm D call. Material: cultured CD8+ T cells derived from PBMCs. This receptor was obtained from a male donor with HIV. The CDR3 coding sequence is TGTGCCAGCAGCCAAGATTGGAACAGCTATGGCTACACCTTC. This gives the protein CASSQDWNSYGYTF.